These 19 T cell receptor beta chains were all obtained from the same sample, sequenced in a study of cytomegalovirus exposure and HLA in healthy donors. Primers: 60 Vbeta forward and 13 Jbeta reverse. Clones were read by immunoSEQ multiplex PCR, and TCRdb kept only the in-frame ones, dropping some. This table holds 150,000 to 200,000 clones, roughly 83% found once. The sample consisted of PBMCs. The receptors derive from a boy between 10 and 17 years old in good health and CMV-seronegative.

The chain couples TRBV6-5 to TRBJ2-7; possibly TRBD2 for D (6 bases). The CDR3 consists of 16 residues. The germline V gene encodes CDR1 MNHEY and CDR2 SVGAGI. The V end lost 0 bases, the J end lost 0 bases, and 12 bases lay between the germline ends. In DNA, the CDR3 is TGTGCCAGCAGTTACTCTGGGGGGAGAAGCTCCTACGAGCAGTACTTC. It specifies CASSYSGGRSSYEQYF.

The chain combines TRBV5-1 with TRBJ2-5, with TRBD2 identical over 16 bases. The J call is uncertain, as TRBJ2-7 better fits the DNA end. The CDR3 has 16 amino acids. CDR1 is SGHRS and CDR2 is YFSETQ in the germline V gene. CDR3 in DNA: TGCGCCAGCAGCCCGGGACTAGCGGGAGGGTCCTACGAGCAGTACTTC. This codes for CASSPGLAGGSYEQYF.

V and J are TRBV28 and TRBJ1-5, with a weak D call TRBD1 (5 bases). CDR1 MDHEN and CDR2 SYDVKM come from the germline V gene. Deletions cut 6 bases from V and 6 bases from J, with 24 bases between. The length of the CDR3 is 17 residues. The DNA of the CDR3 is TGTGCCAGCAGACCTAAATCATTTCAGACGGGGGGTCAGCCCCAGCATTTT. It codes for CASRPKSFQTGGQPQHF.

The chain has TRBV20-1 and TRBJ2-1; the D gene is possibly TRBD1 (6 bases). Germline V CDR1 and CDR2: DFQATT, SNEGSKA (reference sequence). The CDR3 runs 11 residues. Deletions cut 6 bases from V and 6 bases from J, with 9 bases between. The CDR3 nucleotides read TGCAGTGCACAGGGCCCCAATGAGCAGTTCTTC. Translated: CSAQGPNEQFF.

V gene TRBV28 combines with J gene TRBJ2-1; 10 bases align to TRBD2. Germline V gene lookup returns CDR1 MDHEN and CDR2 SYDVKM. This CDR3 contains 14 residues. V was pared by 2 bases and J by 5 bases, with 0 bases of the junction left unmatched. CDR3 amino acids: CASSLLAGDNEQFF. CDR3 nucleotides: TGTGCCAGCAGTTTACTAGCGGGGGACAATGAGCAGTTCTTC.

The V and J genes are TRBV5-4 and TRBJ1-1, with 8 bases identical to TRBD1. There are 16 residues in the CDR3. Per germline, CDR1 SGHNT and CDR2 YYREEE (reference sequence). V lost 4 bases to trimming and J lost 4 bases; unmatched junction nucleotides: 12. The CDR3, as DNA: TGTGCCAGCAGCCCCACGCAGGGGGCTGAGAGCACTGAAGCTTTCTTT. Translating gives CASSPTQGAESTEAFF. The variable domain in full, with the rest retrieved from reference TRBV5-4 and TRBJ1-1, is ETGVTQSPTHLIKTRGQQVTLRCSSQSGHNTVSWYQQALGQGPQFIFQYYREEENGRGNFPPRFSGLQFPNYSSELNVNALELDDSALYLCASSPTQGAESTEAFFGQGTRLTVV.

The V and J genes are TRBV7-9 and TRBJ1-5; unclear D gene. Trimming stripped 1 base from V and 4 bases from J, with 8 bases between. The CDR3 length is 14 residues. Germline V lookup: CDR1 SEHNR, CDR2 FQNEAQ (reference sequence). CDR3 nucleotide sequence: TGTGCCAGCAGCTTAGGGCCGACAAATCAGCCCCAGCATTTT. As protein: CASSLGPTNQPQHF.

This clone appeared a few times. The genes are TRBV2 and TRBJ1-1, with no clear D. There are 13 residues in the CDR3. Germline V gives CDR1 SNHLY, CDR2 FYNNEI. Trimming shortened V by 2 bases and J by 0 bases, and 4 bases separated the two germline ends. Here the CDR3 reads CASSESVNTEAFF. In nucleotides, the CDR3 is TGTGCCAGCAGTGAATCGGTGAACACTGAAGCTTTCTTT.

This chain links TRBV15 with TRBJ1-3, with a tentative D call TRBD1 (5 bases). The CDR3 spans 18 residues. Germline CDR1 is LNHNV and CDR2 is YYDKDF (reference sequence). The V end lost 0 bases, the J end lost 4 bases, and 19 bases lay between the germline ends. The CDR3 coding sequence is TGTGCCACCAGCAGAGAAGGTTTTGGCGGGGGACCAGGAAACACCATATATTTT. Protein product: CATSREGFGGGPGNTIYF.

This clone was observed a handful of times. The chain links TRBV29-1 to TRBJ1-4; D uncertain. This CDR3 is built from 13 residues. Germline V gives CDR1 SQVTM, CDR2 ANQGSEA. V was trimmed by 1 base and J by 8 bases, leaving 11 bases between them. The chain's CDR3 is CSVEAVTREKLFF. The CDR3 DNA follows: TGCAGCGTTGAAGCGGTGACTCGGGAAAAACTGTTTTTT.

This chain joins TRBV7-2 and TRBJ1-6, with 7 bases fitting TRBD1. The ends lost 6 bases at V and 0 bases at J; junction bases unmatched: 5. Germline-derived CDR1 and CDR2 are SGHTA and FQGNSA. There are 16 residues in the CDR3. CDR3 amino acids: CASSHYRGSYNSPLHF. CDR3 DNA: TGTGCCAGCAGTCACTACAGGGGCTCCTATAATTCACCCCTCCACTTT.

The V and J genes are TRBV5-4 and TRBJ2-7; possibly TRBD2 for D (5 bases). Germline CDR1 is SGHNT and CDR2 is YYREEE (reference sequence). V lost 4 bases, J lost 2 bases, and 10 bases lay in between. The CDR3 length is 13 residues. The CDR3 sequence: CASSMMGAYEQYF. In nucleotides, the CDR3 is TGTGCCAGCAGCATGATGGGAGCCTACGAGCAGTACTTC.

The chain is built from TRBV19 and TRBJ1-3, with D unclear. V was cut by 1 base and J by 2 bases, with 12 bases left in between. Germline V gene sequence: CDR1 LNHDA, CDR2 SQIVND (reference sequence). CDR3 length: 16 amino acids. The CDR3 DNA reads TGTGCCAGTAGTATAGGAAGCCCTAATGCTGGAAACACCATATATTTT. It translates to CASSIGSPNAGNTIYF.

This chain links TRBV11-3 with TRBJ2-1; D is undetermined. CDR3 size: 17 residues. The germline gives CDR1 SGHNT, CDR2 YENEEA. Trimming took 7 bases from V and 5 from J, leaving 24 bases between them. The CDR3 sequence is CASTTLGYKVSDNEQFF. The CDR3 DNA sequence: TGTGCCAGCACCACCCTCGGGTATAAGGTTTCGGACAATGAGCAGTTCTTC.

The chain employs TRBV25-1 and TRBJ1-1; no firm D call. The CDR3 sequence is 14 residues long. Germline lookup yields CDR1 MGHDK and CDR2 SYGVNS. The V gene lost 5 bases and the J gene lost 2 bases, with 12 bases spanning the gap. The CDR3 bases are TGTGCCAGCAGTCCTCCGGGTTTTAACACTGAAGCTTTCTTT. As protein: CASSPPGFNTEAFF.

J is TRBJ1-2 and V is TRBV5-4, with TRBD1 as a possible D gene (5 bases). Trimming pared 1 base from V and 0 bases from J, leaving 13 bases between. CDR3 length equals 16 residues. Germline CDR1 reads SGHNT; CDR2 reads YYREEE (reference sequence). The CDR3 spells CASSLNGKQANYGYTF. The CDR3 region has the DNA TGTGCCAGCAGCTTGAACGGAAAACAGGCTAACTATGGCTACACCTTC.

The chain combines TRBV19 with TRBJ1-2, with D perhaps TRBD1 (6 bases). Trimming cost V 2 bases and J 8 bases, with 15 bases left between them. Germline V gives CDR1 LNHDA, CDR2 SQIVND (reference sequence). This CDR3 has 14 amino acids. The CDR3 sequence is CASSIIRDTGGYTF. DNA for the CDR3: TGTGCCAGTAGTATAATTCGGGACACGGGAGGCTACACCTTC.

The chain recombines TRBV29-1 with TRBJ2-2; D is unresolved. Trimming pared 5 bases from V and 1 base from J, leaving 5 bases between. There are 12 residues in the CDR3. Looked up from germline, CDR1 is SQVTM and CDR2 is ANQGSEA. CDR3 sequence (DNA): TGCAGCGTTAGAGAGAACACCGGGGAGCTGTTTTTT. This encodes CSVRENTGELFF.

This chain uses TRBV5-1 with TRBJ1-2, with 10 bases fitting TRBD1. After removal of 3 bases from V and 3 bases from J, the junction contained 5 bases not matched to a gene. This CDR3 region has 15 residues. Germline V CDR1 and CDR2: SGHRS, YFSETQ. CDR3 in amino acids: CASSSRTGGDYGYTF. The CDR3 nucleotides read TGCGCCAGCAGCTCCCGGACAGGGGGAGACTATGGCTACACCTTC.